Below, one T cell receptor (beta chain) is given with its context. Antigen: not known. The CDR3 is 13 residues long. This record belongs to a study of cytomegalovirus exposure and HLA in healthy donors. Overall study: Per a later analysis, the roughly 700 first-cohort and more than 100 validation repertoires shared one platform.

Sequencing used immunoSEQ multiplex PCR; TCRdb keeps in-frame clones, though not all of them. The data contain about 79,000 clones, 80% to 95% of them singletons. General study findings and limits: Reportedly, diagnosis of cytomegalovirus status by the classifier showed high specificity and sensitivity.

Sample: PBMCs. The V call is TRBV7-5, the J call TRBJ1-2; the D segment call TRBD1 is taken from the table without a DNA check. TRBV7-5 is assigned pseudogene status. This TCR came from a woman aged 25-40 years in good health and CMV-seronegative. CDR3 sequence reads: CARSLSTDYGYTF. CDR3 nucleotides: TGTGCCAGAAGCTTATCGACAGATTATGGCTACACCTTC.